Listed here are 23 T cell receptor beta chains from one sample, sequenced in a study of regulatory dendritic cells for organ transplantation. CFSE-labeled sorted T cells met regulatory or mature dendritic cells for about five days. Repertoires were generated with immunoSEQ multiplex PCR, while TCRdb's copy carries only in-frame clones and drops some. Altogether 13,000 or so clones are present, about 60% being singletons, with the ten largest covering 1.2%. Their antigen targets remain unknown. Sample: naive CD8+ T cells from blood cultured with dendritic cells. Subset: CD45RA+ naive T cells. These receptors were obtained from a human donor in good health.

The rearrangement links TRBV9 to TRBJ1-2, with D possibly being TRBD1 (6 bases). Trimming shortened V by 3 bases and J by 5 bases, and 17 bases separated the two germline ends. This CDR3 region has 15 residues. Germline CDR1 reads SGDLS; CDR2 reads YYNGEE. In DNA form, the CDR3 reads TGTGCCAGCAGCGCCCCCCTGACAGGCGCTTATGGCTACACCTTC. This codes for CASSAPLTGAYGYTF.

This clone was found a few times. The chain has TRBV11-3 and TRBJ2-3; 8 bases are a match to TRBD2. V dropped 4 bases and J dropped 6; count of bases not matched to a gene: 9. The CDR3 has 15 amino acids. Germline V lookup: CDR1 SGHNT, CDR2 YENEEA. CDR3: CASSSGVAGIDTQYF. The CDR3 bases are TGTGCCAGCAGCTCCGGAGTAGCGGGGATTGATACGCAGTATTTT.

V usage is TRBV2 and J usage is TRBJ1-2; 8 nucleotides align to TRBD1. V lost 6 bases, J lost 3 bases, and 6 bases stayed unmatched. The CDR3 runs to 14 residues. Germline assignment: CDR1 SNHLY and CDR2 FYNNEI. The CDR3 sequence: CASRQGARDYGYTF. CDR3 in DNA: TGTGCCAGCAGGCAGGGGGCTCGGGACTATGGCTACACCTTC.

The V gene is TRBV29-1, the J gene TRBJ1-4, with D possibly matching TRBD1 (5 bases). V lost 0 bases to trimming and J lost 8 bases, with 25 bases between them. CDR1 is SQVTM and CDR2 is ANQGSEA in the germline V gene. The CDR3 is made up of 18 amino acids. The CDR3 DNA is TGCAGCGTTGAAGATGAGCCGGGAGCGGCGTCTTGGGGCGAAAAACTGTTTTTT. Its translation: CSVEDEPGAASWGEKLFF.

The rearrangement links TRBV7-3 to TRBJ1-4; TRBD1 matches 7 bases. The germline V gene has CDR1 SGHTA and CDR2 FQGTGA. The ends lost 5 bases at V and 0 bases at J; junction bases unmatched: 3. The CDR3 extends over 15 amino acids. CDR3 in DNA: TGTGCCAGCAGCCCCGGACAGGCAACTAATGAAAAACTGTTTTTT. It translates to CASSPGQATNEKLFF.

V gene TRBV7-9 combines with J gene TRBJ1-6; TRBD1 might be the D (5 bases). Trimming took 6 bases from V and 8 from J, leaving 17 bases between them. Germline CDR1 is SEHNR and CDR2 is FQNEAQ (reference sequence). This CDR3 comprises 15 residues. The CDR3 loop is CASSVGRQFDSPLHF. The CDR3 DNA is TGTGCCAGCAGTGTCGGGCGACAGTTTGATTCACCCCTCCACTTT.

CDR3 sequence: CASSPGTSGSDTQYF. The CDR3 DNA follows: TGCGCCAGCAGCCCAGGCACTAGCGGATCAGATACGCAGTATTTT. This chain connects TRBV4-3 to TRBJ2-3; 8 bases are shared with TRBD2. This CDR3 comprises 15 residues. The germline V gene has CDR1 LGHNA and CDR2 YSLEER. V lost 4 bases and J lost 4; bases outside the gene matches: 7.

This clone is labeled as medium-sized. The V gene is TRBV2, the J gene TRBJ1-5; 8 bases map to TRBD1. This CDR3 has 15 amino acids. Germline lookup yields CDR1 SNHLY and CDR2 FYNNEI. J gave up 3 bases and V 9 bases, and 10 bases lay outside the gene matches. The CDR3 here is CASTGGTVVNQPQHF. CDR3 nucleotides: TGTGCCAGTACAGGGGGGACGGTAGTCAATCAGCCCCAGCATTTT.

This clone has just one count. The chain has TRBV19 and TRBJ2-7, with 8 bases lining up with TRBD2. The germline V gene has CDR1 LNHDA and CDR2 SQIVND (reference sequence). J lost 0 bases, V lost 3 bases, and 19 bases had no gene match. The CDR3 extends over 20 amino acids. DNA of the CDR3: TGTGCCAGTAGTATGGGGACTAGACCCCTAACCCAGATGAGCTCCTACGAGCAGTACTTC. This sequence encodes CASSMGTRPLTQMSSYEQYF.

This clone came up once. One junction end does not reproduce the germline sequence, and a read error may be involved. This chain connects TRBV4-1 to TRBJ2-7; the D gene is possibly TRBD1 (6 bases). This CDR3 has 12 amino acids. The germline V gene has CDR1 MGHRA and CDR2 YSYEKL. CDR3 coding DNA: TGCGCCAGCAGCCAGAACACAGGGCCGCCGGACTTC. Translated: CASSQNTGPPDF.

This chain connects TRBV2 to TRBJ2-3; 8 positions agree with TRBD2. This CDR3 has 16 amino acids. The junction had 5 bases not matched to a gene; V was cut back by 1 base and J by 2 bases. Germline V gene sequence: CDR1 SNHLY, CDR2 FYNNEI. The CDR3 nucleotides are TGTGCCAGCAGTGAAGAAACTAGCGGCCCCACAGATACGCAGTATTTT. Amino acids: CASSEETSGPTDTQYF.

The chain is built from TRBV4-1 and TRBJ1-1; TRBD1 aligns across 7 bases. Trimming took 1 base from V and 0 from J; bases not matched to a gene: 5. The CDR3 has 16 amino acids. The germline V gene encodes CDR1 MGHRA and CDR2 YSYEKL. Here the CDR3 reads CASSQGPTGLNTEAFF. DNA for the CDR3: TGCGCCAGCAGCCAAGGACCGACAGGGTTGAACACTGAAGCTTTCTTT.

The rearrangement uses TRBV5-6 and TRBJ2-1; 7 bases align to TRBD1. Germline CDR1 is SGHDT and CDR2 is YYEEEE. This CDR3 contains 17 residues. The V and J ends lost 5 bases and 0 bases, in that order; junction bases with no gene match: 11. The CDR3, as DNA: TGTGCCAGCAGTTCGAGTAACAGGGGTCCCTCCTACAATGAGCAGTTCTTC. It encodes CASSSSNRGPSYNEQFF.

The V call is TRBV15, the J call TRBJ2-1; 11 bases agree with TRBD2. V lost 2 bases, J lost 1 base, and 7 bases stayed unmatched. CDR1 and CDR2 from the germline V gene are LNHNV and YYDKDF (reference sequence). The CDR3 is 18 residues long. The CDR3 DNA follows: TGTGCCACCAGCAGACTGTACTTAGCGGGGGGGTCCTACAATGAGCAGTTCTTC. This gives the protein CATSRLYLAGGSYNEQFF.

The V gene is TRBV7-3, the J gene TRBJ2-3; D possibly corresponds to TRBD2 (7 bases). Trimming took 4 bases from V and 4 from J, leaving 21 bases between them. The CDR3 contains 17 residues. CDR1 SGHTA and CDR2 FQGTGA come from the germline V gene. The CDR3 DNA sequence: TGTGCCAGCAGCTCGATGGGTGGGGGGGCCGCTTCAGATACGCAGTATTTT. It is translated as CASSSMGGGAASDTQYF.

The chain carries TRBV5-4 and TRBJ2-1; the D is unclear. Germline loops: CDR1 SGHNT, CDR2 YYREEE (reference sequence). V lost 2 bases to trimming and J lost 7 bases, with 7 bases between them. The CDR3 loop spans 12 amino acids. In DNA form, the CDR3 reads TGTGCCAGCAGCTTAGGAGAGAATGAGCAGTTCTTC. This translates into CASSLGENEQFF.

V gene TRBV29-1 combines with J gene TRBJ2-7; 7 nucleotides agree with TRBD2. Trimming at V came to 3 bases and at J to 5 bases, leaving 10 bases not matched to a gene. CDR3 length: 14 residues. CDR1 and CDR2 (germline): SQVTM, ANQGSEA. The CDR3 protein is CSVEGYGGLDEQYF. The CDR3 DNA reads TGCAGCGTTGAGGGGTACGGGGGGTTGGACGAGCAGTACTTC.

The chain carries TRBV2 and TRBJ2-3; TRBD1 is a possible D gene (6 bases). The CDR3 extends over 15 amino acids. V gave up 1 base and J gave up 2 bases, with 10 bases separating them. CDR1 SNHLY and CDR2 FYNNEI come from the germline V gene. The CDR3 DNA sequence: TGTGCCAGCAGTGAAGATCAGGGGTACACAGATACGCAGTATTTT. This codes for CASSEDQGYTDTQYF.

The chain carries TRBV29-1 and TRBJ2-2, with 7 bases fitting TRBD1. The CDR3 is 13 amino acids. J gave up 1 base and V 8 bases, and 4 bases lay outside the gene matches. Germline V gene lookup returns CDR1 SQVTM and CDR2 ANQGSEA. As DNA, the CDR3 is TGCAGCACAAGACAGGGGAACACCGGGGAGCTGTTTTTT. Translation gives CSTRQGNTGELFF.

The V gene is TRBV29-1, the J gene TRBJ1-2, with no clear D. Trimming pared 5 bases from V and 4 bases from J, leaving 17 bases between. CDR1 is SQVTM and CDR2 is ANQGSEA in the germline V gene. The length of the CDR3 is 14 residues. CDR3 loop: CSVNPLDTSYGYTF. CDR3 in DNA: TGCAGCGTTAACCCTTTAGACACCTCCTATGGCTACACCTTC.

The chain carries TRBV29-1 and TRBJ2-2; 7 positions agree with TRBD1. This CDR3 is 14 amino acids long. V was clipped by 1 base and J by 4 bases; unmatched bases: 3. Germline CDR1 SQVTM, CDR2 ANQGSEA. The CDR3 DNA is TGCAGCGTTGAAGGCAGGGGGAGCACCGGGGAGCTGTTTTTT. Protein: CSVEGRGSTGELFF.

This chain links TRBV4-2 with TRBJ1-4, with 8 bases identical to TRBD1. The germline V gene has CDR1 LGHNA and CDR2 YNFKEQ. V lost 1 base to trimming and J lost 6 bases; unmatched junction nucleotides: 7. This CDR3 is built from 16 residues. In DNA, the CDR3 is TGTGCCAGCAGCCAAGCAGGGGACAGGTACGATGAAAAACTGTTTTTT. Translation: CASSQAGDRYDEKLFF.

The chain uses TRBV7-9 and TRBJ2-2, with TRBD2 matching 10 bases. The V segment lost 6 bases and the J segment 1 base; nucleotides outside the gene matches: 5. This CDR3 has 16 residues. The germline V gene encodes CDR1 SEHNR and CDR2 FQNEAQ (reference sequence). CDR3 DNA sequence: TGTGCCAGCAGTAGACTAGCGGGTTTGAACACCGGGGAGCTGTTTTTT. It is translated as CASSRLAGLNTGELFF.